What follows is one T cell receptor beta chain and its context. Germline V gene lookup returns CDR1 SNHLY and CDR2 FYNNEI. The V gene end was trimmed by 6 bases and the J gene end by 1 base; junction bases not matched to a gene: 3. The CDR3 contains 14 residues. The method was immunoSEQ multiplex PCR; TCRdb's version includes in-frame clones alone and lacks a portion of them. Among just under 60,000 clones listed, roughly 89% were seen once. This entry belongs to a study of technical replicates of blood from a handful of donors. Sequencing was performed on PBMCs. The receptor comes from a human donor in good health. Some clones in this sample may be carry-over from other donors' samples. J is TRBJ2-3 and V is TRBV2, with 8 bases fitting TRBD2. The CDR3: CASRRGGGTDTQYF. Written as DNA, the CDR3 is TGTGCCAGCAGACGGGGGGGAGGCACAGATACGCAGTATTTT.